This is a list of T cell receptor beta chains from one sample in a study of blood T cell repertoires in COVID-19. The repertoire was sequenced with immunoSEQ multiplex PCR; TCRdb's copy has only in-frame clones and lacks some. The sample consists of around 240,000 clones, about 90% of them appearing once. Material for sequencing was PBMCs or T cells enriched from blood (not recorded which). All receptors derive from a man aged 45-65 years who had been exposed to COVID-19. Both conserved end residues are part of each CDR3. The D gene is left open where the match is weak. Size tells how often a clone was seen (once, few, many) or the class of an expanded clone, and some rows leave it out.

TRBV5-1,TRBJ1-2,NA,NA,TGCGCCAGCAGCTCCCCGACAGGAGATGGCTACACCTTC,CASSSPTGDGYTF
TRBV3-1/TRBV3-2,TRBJ2-2,NA,TRBD1,TGTGCCAGCAGCCCACGTCTAAGGGGGCCGTCGAACACCGGGGAGCTGTTTTTT,CASSPRLRGPSNTGELFF
TRBV5-1,TRBJ2-6,NA,TRBD1,TGCGCCAGCAGCGTGGGACAGGGGCCCTCTGGGGCCAACGTCCTGACTTTC,CASSVGQGPSGANVLTF
TRBV7-9,TRBJ1-4,NA,NA,TGTGCCAGCAGCTTAAGGAGGGATAATGAAAAACTGTTTTTT,CASSLRRDNEKLFF
TRBV18,TRBJ1-3,NA,NA,TGTGCCAGCTCACCTTATGCGGAACGAAACACCATATATTTT,CASSPYAERNTIYF
TRBV28,TRBJ2-6,NA,NA,TGTGCCAGCAGGTTCAGGGTGAGTAGGAAACCCTCTGGGGCCAACGTCCTGACTTTC,CASRFRVSRKPSGANVLTF
TRBV2,TRBJ1-2,once,NA,TGTGCCAGCAGTGAAAGAGCCGGGATTGGCTACACCTTC,CASSERAGIGYTF
TRBV5-1,TRBJ2-5,NA,TRBD1,TGCGCCAGCAGCACGCGGGACAGGGTAAAAGAGACCCAGTACTTC,CASSTRDRVKETQYF
TRBV7-2,TRBJ2-3,NA,NA,TGTGCCAGCAGCTTAGTTGTGTGGGGGGACCCTAGCACAGATACGCAGTATTTT,CASSLVVWGDPSTDTQYF
TRBV29-1,TRBJ1-2,NA,NA,TGCAGCGTGCCCACGGGGGACCATGGCTACACCTTC,CSVPTGDHGYTF
TRBV30,TRBJ2-3,once,NA,TGTGCCTGGAGTGTTAGTCTAGCGCTAGATACGCAGTATTTT,CAWSVSLALDTQYF
TRBV5-1,TRBJ1-2,NA,NA,TGCGCCAGCAGCTTCGGCCGACTTCACTACACCTTC,CASSFGRLHYTF
TRBV21-1,TRBJ2-7,NA,NA,TGTGCCAGCAGCGTTCGCAGGATCCAGCTCCCCTACGAGCAGTACTTC,CASSVRRIQLPYEQYF
TRBV19,TRBJ1-3,NA,NA,TGTGCCAGTAGTATCTCGAGCTCTGGAAACACCATATATTTT,CASSISSSGNTIYF
TRBV29-1,TRBJ1-1,few,TRBD1,TGCAGCGTTGAGGGGGACAGGGTGACTGAAGCTTTCTTT,CSVEGDRVTEAFF
TRBV10-3,TRBJ1-2,NA,NA,TGTGCCATCAGCCCCTCGAGAAGGGGGACCGACTATGGCTACACCTTC,CAISPSRRGTDYGYTF
TRBV5-1,TRBJ1-4,NA,TRBD1,TGCGCCAGCAGCTGGGGACAGGGGGAAAAACTGTTTTTT,CASSWGQGEKLFF
TRBV11-3,TRBJ1-3,NA,TRBD1,TGTGCCAGCAGCCCAGAAACAGGGGTTGGAAACACCATATATTTT,CASSPETGVGNTIYF
TRBV5-6,TRBJ1-4,NA,NA,TGTGCCAGCAGACTTCGAGACATTAATGAAAAACTGTTTTTT,CASRLRDINEKLFF
TRBV5-1,TRBJ1-3,NA,NA,TGCGCCAGCAGTGTCCAGGGCGTAGGAAACACCATATATTTT,CASSVQGVGNTIYF
TRBV5-4,TRBJ2-3,NA,NA,TGTGCCAGCAGCTTGGCGGCTAGCGCCCGCACAGATACGCAGTATTTT,CASSLAASARTDTQYF
TRBV24-1,TRBJ1-2,NA,TRBD1,TGTGCCACCAGTGACCCGGGACAGGGATCCTATGGCTACACCTTC,CATSDPGQGSYGYTF
TRBV7-2,TRBJ1-1,NA,NA,TGTGCCAGCAGCCCCCGACAGGTTCTGAAAACTGAAGCTTTCTTT,CASSPRQVLKTEAFF
TRBV18,TRBJ2-3,NA,NA,TGTGCCAGCTCACCCAGACAGACTAGCACAGATACGCAGTATTTT,CASSPRQTSTDTQYF
TRBV30,TRBJ2-5,NA,NA,TGTGCCTCGCGGGGCGGGTTTAACCAAGAGACCCAGTACTTC,CASRGGFNQETQYF
TRBV28,TRBJ1-5,NA,TRBD1,TGTGCCAGCAGAAGGACAGGGAGTCAGCCCCAGCATTTT,CASRRTGSQPQHF
TRBV28,TRBJ1-5,NA,TRBD1,TGTGCCAGCAGTCGAAGGACAGGATCTGACAATCAGCCCCAGCATTTT,CASSRRTGSDNQPQHF
TRBV9,TRBJ2-3,NA,NA,TGTGCCAGCAGCGTATCCCTCACAGATACGCAGTATTTT,CASSVSLTDTQYF
TRBV5-1,TRBJ2-5,NA,TRBD2,TGCGCCAGCAGCTTCTTGGCTAGCGGGGCCGAAGAGACCCAGTACTTC,CASSFLASGAEETQYF
TRBV5-1,TRBJ1-1,NA,NA,TGCGCCAGCAGCTTGTCGACAGTGAACACTGAAGCTTTCTTT,CASSLSTVNTEAFF
TRBV5-1,TRBJ2-1,NA,NA,TGCGCCAGCAGCCCCTGGCGGGACAGATACAATGAGCAGTTCTTC,CASSPWRDRYNEQFF
TRBV9,TRBJ1-1,NA,NA,TGTGCCAGCAGCCCTCGTGGTGGACACTTGAACACTGAAGCTTTCTTT,CASSPRGGHLNTEAFF
TRBV9,TRBJ1-3,NA,NA,TGTGCCAGCAGCCACTCCAGTGCCAGGGATGGCACCATATATTTT,CASSHSSARDGTIYF
TRBV28,TRBJ2-5,NA,TRBD1,TGTGCCAGCAGTTCACAGGGGGCGGTGACCCAGTACTTC,CASSSQGAVTQYF
TRBV9,TRBJ2-3,NA,NA,TGTGCCAGCATTATGGGGGGAGGAACTAGCACAGATACGCAGTATTTT,CASIMGGGTSTDTQYF
TRBV5-4,TRBJ1-5,NA,NA,TGTGCCAGCAGCTGGGGCGGACAAGACGATCAGCCCCAGCATTTT,CASSWGGQDDQPQHF
TRBV5-1,TRBJ1-1,NA,TRBD1,TGCGCCAGCAGCTTCGGGACAGGGGGCTGGACTGAAGCTTTCTTT,CASSFGTGGWTEAFF
TRBV10-3,TRBJ1-5,NA,NA,TGTGCCATCAGTGACAGGGGAAGTAACCAGCCCCAGCATTTT,CAISDRGSNQPQHF
TRBV5-1,TRBJ2-5,NA,TRBD2,TGCGCCAGCAGCTTAAAAGCGGGAGTGTCAGAGACCCAGTACTTC,CASSLKAGVSETQYF
TRBV7-9,TRBJ1-2,once,TRBD1,TGTGCCAGCAGACTAGCCAGGGGAACCGGGACAGAAAGTAACTATGGCTACACCTTC,CASRLARGTGTESNYGYTF
TRBV12-3/TRBV12-4,TRBJ1-2,NA,NA,TGTGCCAGCAGTTTAGAATATAACTATGGCTACACCTTC,CASSLEYNYGYTF
TRBV28,TRBJ2-7,once,TRBD1,TGTGCCAGCGTCAATTCCGGGACAGGGGGCTACGAGCAGTACTTC,CASVNSGTGGYEQYF
TRBV18,TRBJ1-5,NA,NA,TGTGCCAGCTCACCATCGGGGAATAATCAGCCCCAGCATTTT,CASSPSGNNQPQHF
TRBV30,TRBJ2-7,few,NA,TGTGCCTGGAGCGGATGGGACAACTCCTACGAGCAGTACTTC,CAWSGWDNSYEQYF
TRBV5-1,TRBJ2-5,many,TRBD1,TGCGCCAGCAGCCCCTGGGGACAGACCCAAGAGACCCAGTACTTC,CASSPWGQTQETQYF
TRBV30,TRBJ1-2,NA,NA,TGTGCCTGGAGTGTGGTACAGGGCTATGGCTACACCTTC,CAWSVVQGYGYTF
TRBV2,TRBJ1-2,NA,NA,TGTGCCAGCAGTGAAGCGACAGGACAGATCTATGGCTACACCTTC,CASSEATGQIYGYTF
TRBV5-1,TRBJ1-2,NA,NA,TGCGCCAGCAGCTTGGACAGTAACTATGGCTACACCTTC,CASSLDSNYGYTF
TRBV11-2,TRBJ1-2,NA,NA,TGTGCCAGCAGCCCAGCTAACTATGGCTACACCTTC,CASSPANYGYTF
TRBV19,TRBJ1-5,NA,NA,TGTGCCAGTACCACCCTTGGGTGGGGGGTCAGCAATCAGCCCCAGCATTTT,CASTTLGWGVSNQPQHF